The TCR beta chain under discussion was sequenced for a study of PD-1 blockade in classical Hodgkin lymphoma. Points from the study as a whole: Anyone who began nivolumab under 1 year after ASCT was excluded. Undefined causes, possibly disease activity or prior therapy, underlie the repertoire differences. Before treatment, complete responders showed about the same diversity as newly diagnosed patients. At baseline, newly diagnosed patients reportedly showed less TCR diversity than healthy donors.

This CDR3 region has 16 residues. Germline-derived CDR1 and CDR2 are SGDLS and YYNGEE. The V gene lost 4 bases and the J gene lost 1 base, with 15 bases spanning the gap. Relapse after autologous stem cell transplantation occurred in every patient, and brentuximab vedotin exposure varied. Regarding this clone: The antigen is undetermined.

Using immunoSEQ multiplex PCR, the repertoire was profiled, and TCRdb retains in-frame clones only, with some absent. The sample records 37,000 or so clones, around 88% being singletons. The gene calls are TRBV9 and TRBJ2-1; D might be TRBD2 (5 bases). Material: peripheral blood mononuclear cells (PBMCs), obtained before the second cycle of nivolumab. This TCR was recovered from a human donor with classical Hodgkin lymphoma. The chain's CDR3 is CASSPPSGRSYNEQFF. In DNA form, the CDR3 reads TGTGCCAGCAGCCCCCCTAGTGGGAGATCCTACAATGAGCAGTTCTTC.